The 26 T cell receptor beta chains below all came from one sample that was sequenced in a study of blood T cells in healthy people across ages. A second PCR of about 6 to 11 cycles used a sample-barcoded 5' primer and a J-beta primer mix. TCRdb called the 5' RACE reads again in MiXCR, with one record for every CDR3 protein. This repertoire shows around 2 million distinct CDR3 sequences, about two fifths found once; its top ten account for under 25%. The sample taken for sequencing was blood. Source of these receptors: a human donor in good health.

The genes are TRBV6-5 and TRBJ2-1; D might be TRBD2 (6 bases). The CDR3 loop spans 14 amino acids. Deletions cut 9 bases from V and 0 bases from J, with 12 bases between. Germline V gene data show CDR1 as MNHEY and CDR2 as SVGAGI. CDR3 loop: CASNRGASYNEQFF. The CDR3 DNA reads as TGTGCCAGTAACCGCGGGGCCTCCTACAATGAGCAGTTCTTC.

This clonotype was detected ten times or more. CDR3 protein: CASSLWAANYGYTF. The CDR3 coding sequence is TGTGCCAGCAGTTTATGGGCAGCCAACTATGGCTACACCTTC. V usage is TRBV12-3 or TRBV12-4 and J usage is TRBJ1-2; D is uncertain. This CDR3 comprises 14 residues. Trimming stripped 2 bases from V and 2 bases from J, with 9 bases between.

Points on this clonotype: One base away lies a much larger clone, so this may be a sequencing read error. The rearrangement uses TRBV20-1 and TRBJ2-1, with D maybe TRBD1 (5 bases). CDR3 length: 15 residues. V was cut by 0 bases and J by 1 base, with 10 bases left in between. Germline CDR1 reads DFQATT; CDR2 reads SNEGSKA (reference sequence). DNA of the CDR3: TGCAGTGCTAGAGATAGGGGCGGATCCTACAATGAGCAGTTCTTC. It encodes CSARDRGGSYNEQFF.

This clonotype was counted a few times. V and J are TRBV11-2 and TRBJ2-5, with 11 bases identical to TRBD2. With 2 bases clipped from V and 5 bases from J, the junction kept 7 bases outside the gene matches. The CDR3 extends over 16 amino acids. The germline V gene has CDR1 SGHAT and CDR2 FQNNGV. The CDR3 DNA is TGTGCCAGCAGCTTAACCGGGACTAGCGGTTGGGAGACCCAGTACTTC. Translating gives CASSLTGTSGWETQYF.

The chain recombines TRBV6-2 or TRBV6-3 with TRBJ1-1; 8 bases are a match to TRBD1. The CDR3 totals 17 residues. The V gene's germline CDR1 is MNHEY and CDR2 SVGEGT. The V and J ends lost 2 bases and 0 bases, in that order; junction bases with no gene match: 8. This CDR3 is CASSYDEDRALNTEAFF. The CDR3 DNA reads TGTGCCAGCAGTTACGACGAGGACAGGGCATTGAACACTGAAGCTTTCTTT.

The V and J genes are TRBV6-6 and TRBJ2-7; tentatively, D is TRBD2 (5 bases). This CDR3 comprises 14 residues. Germline lookup yields CDR1 MNHNY and CDR2 SVGAGI (reference sequence). V was cut by 7 bases and J by 5 bases, with 18 bases left in between. CDR3 in DNA: TGTGCCAGCAATCCCTTGGGAGTGGGTAACGAGCAGTACTTC. This gives the protein CASNPLGVGNEQYF.

This clonotype turned up a few times. With a much larger clone just one base away, this may be a read error. The chain combines TRBV5-1 with TRBJ2-1, with D unclear. V lost 3 bases and J lost 8, with 18 bases in between. Germline lookup yields CDR1 SGHRS and CDR2 YFSETQ. The CDR3 has 15 residues. The CDR3: CASSSLRPLNDEQFF. The CDR3 nucleotides are TGCGCCAGCAGCTCCCTCCGGCCGCTCAACGATGAGCAGTTCTTC.

The chain uses TRBV20-1 and TRBJ1-5; tentatively, D is TRBD1 (6 bases). Looked up from germline, CDR1 is DFQATT and CDR2 is SNEGSKA (reference sequence). V was clipped by 1 base and J by 0 bases, with 22 bases between them. This CDR3 is 19 amino acids long. CDR3 nucleotide sequence: TGCAGTGCTAGAGTTCCCTACGGGACAACCACTTATAGCAATCAGCCCCAGCATTTT. It translates to CSARVPYGTTTYSNQPQHF.

The chain combines TRBV28 with TRBJ2-7, with D unclear. In germline, CDR1 is MDHEN, CDR2 SYDVKM. Deletions cut 5 bases from V and 4 bases from J, with 15 bases between. The CDR3 is made up of 14 amino acids. CDR3 region: CASSLTSRPYEQYF. The CDR3 nucleotides are TGTGCCAGCAGTCTCACTTCGAGGCCGTACGAGCAGTACTTC.

DNA for the CDR3: TGCAGTGCCTCCCGGGACAGGAACTACAATGAGCAGTTCTTC. The encoded protein is CSASRDRNYNEQFF. This chain joins TRBV20-1 and TRBJ2-1, with TRBD1 identical over 8 bases. The length of the CDR3 is 14 residues. V shed 6 bases and J 3 bases; nucleotides not matched to a gene: 7. Germline assignment: CDR1 DFQATT and CDR2 SNEGSKA (reference sequence).

The chain links TRBV20-1 to TRBJ1-6; a possible D gene is TRBD1 (5 bases). This CDR3 region has 17 residues. In germline, CDR1 is DFQATT, CDR2 SNEGSKA (reference sequence). V was trimmed by 0 bases and J by 5 bases, leaving 17 bases between them. The CDR3 DNA sequence: TGCAGTGCTAGAGATCTCCTCGACAGCCTCGATAATTCACCCCTCCACTTT. Translated: CSARDLLDSLDNSPLHF.

The chain combines TRBV6-2 or TRBV6-3 with TRBJ2-1; D ambiguous. V dropped 5 bases and J dropped 8 bases, with 7 bases sitting between them. Germline-derived CDR1 and CDR2 are MNHEY and SVGEGT. This CDR3 comprises 11 residues. For the CDR3, the DNA is TGTGCCAGCAGTGGTATCCATGAGCAGTTCTTC. This encodes CASSGIHEQFF.

This clonotype occurred a few times. V is TRBV7-6 and J is TRBJ1-6; D is possibly TRBD1 (5 bases). CDR1 is SGHVS, CDR2 FNYEAQ, per germline. This CDR3 has 17 amino acids. The germline V and J ends were trimmed by 2 bases and 3 bases, with 14 bases remaining between them. In nucleotides, the CDR3 is TGTGCCAGCAGCTTAATTCCGGGGGATATCTATAATTCACCCCTCCACTTT. Protein: CASSLIPGDIYNSPLHF.

This clonotype has a handful of counts. The chain recombines TRBV6-6 with TRBJ2-4; 7 bases are shared with TRBD1. V dropped 7 bases and J dropped 2; count of bases not matched to a gene: 11. Germline V CDR1 and CDR2: MNHNY, SVGAGI (reference sequence). This CDR3 has 16 amino acids. CDR3 sequence: CASTLQGSFTKNIQYF. CDR3 sequence (DNA): TGTGCCAGCACCCTACAGGGGTCGTTTACCAAAAACATTCAGTACTTC.

This clonotype was recorded at least ten times. The junction does not match germline at one end; this may be a read error. The chain uses TRBV4-1 and TRBJ1-2; 9 positions agree with TRBD1. Germline V lookup: CDR1 MGHRA, CDR2 YSYEKL. There are 13 residues in the CDR3. The CDR3 region has the DNA TGTGCCAGCAGCCGGGACAGGGACTATGGCTACACCTTC. It specifies CASSRDRDYGYTF.

This clonotype was counted a single time. The junction does not match germline at one end; this may be a read error. V usage is TRBV6-6 and J usage is TRBJ2-3; 8 nucleotides align to TRBD1. The germline V gene has CDR1 MNHNY and CDR2 SVGAGI (reference sequence). The CDR3 runs 13 residues. CDR3 nucleotide sequence: TGTGCCAGCAGGACAGGGGTTGGAGATACGCGGTATTTT. It is translated as CASRTGVGDTRYF.

This chain connects TRBV20-1 to TRBJ1-2; 9 positions agree with TRBD1. V gave up 3 bases and J gave up 8 bases; unmatched junction bases: 7. This CDR3 spans 13 amino acids. From germline, CDR1 is DFQATT and CDR2 SNEGSKA (reference sequence). Written as DNA, the CDR3 is TGCAGTGCTAGGGACTACAGGGGGCAAGGCTACACCTTC. It yields the protein CSARDYRGQGYTF.

The chain recombines TRBV7-9 with TRBJ2-2; D unresolved. This CDR3 region has 15 residues. Trimming took 8 bases from V and 0 from J, leaving 13 bases between them. CDR1 is SEHNR, CDR2 FQNEAQ, per germline (reference sequence). CDR3 sequence reads: CASGELNPNTGELFF. The CDR3 nucleotides are TGTGCCAGCGGCGAACTTAACCCGAACACCGGGGAGCTGTTTTTT.

The V call is TRBV10-3, the J call TRBJ2-7; possible D gene TRBD1, 5 bases. Germline V gene lookup returns CDR1 ENHRY and CDR2 SYGVKD. The V end was cut by 10 bases, the J end by 2 bases, with 21 bases between. The CDR3 is 15 amino acids. CDR3 region: CATGSGPDIAYEQYF. DNA for the CDR3: TGTGCCACAGGGTCCGGACCAGATATTGCCTACGAGCAGTACTTC.

A few counts support this clonotype. The rearrangement joins TRBV30 to TRBJ2-3; TRBD1 aligns across 8 bases. V shed 3 bases, J shed 14 bases, and the junction held 13 bases outside the gene matches. CDR1 is GTSNPN, CDR2 SVGIG, per germline (reference sequence). CDR3 length: 13 residues. As DNA, the CDR3 is TGTGCCTGGAGCTACCCGGACAGGGAGGTAGTGTATTTT. Amino acid sequence: CAWSYPDREVVYF.

V is TRBV11-3 and J is TRBJ2-7, with D uncertain. This CDR3 contains 14 residues. Looked up from germline, CDR1 is SGHNT and CDR2 is YENEEA. V lost 3 bases and J 2 bases, leaving 11 bases between the germline ends. This CDR3 is CASSLATEPYEQYF. In DNA, the CDR3 is TGTGCCAGCAGCTTGGCAACAGAACCCTACGAGCAGTACTTC. The full variable domain, completed using reference TRBV11-3 and TRBJ2-7, is EAGVVQSPRYKIIEKKQPVAFWCNPISGHNTLYWYLQNLGQGPELLIRYENEEAVDDSQLPKDRFSAERLKGVDSTLKIQPAELGDSAVYLCASSLATEPYEQYFGPGTRLTVT.

The chain links TRBV7-9 to TRBJ2-5, with D possibly called TRBD1 or TRBD2 (5 bases each). The V gene's germline CDR1 is SEHNR and CDR2 FQNEAQ (reference sequence). Trimming stripped 5 bases from V and 1 base from J, with 17 bases between. The length of the CDR3 is 16 residues. CDR3 region: CASSPVEGLLQETQYF. The CDR3 DNA follows: TGTGCCAGCAGCCCTGTCGAGGGGCTTCTCCAAGAGACCCAGTACTTC.

Details on this clonotype: One end of the junction does not line up with germline, which may come from a read error. The V call is TRBV5-1, the J call TRBJ2-1; 8 bases agree with TRBD1. CDR3 length: 14 residues. From germline, CDR1 is SGHRS and CDR2 YFSETQ. CDR3: CASSLATGDNKQFF. CDR3 coding DNA: TGCGCCAGCAGCTTGGCGACAGGGGACAATAAGCAGTTCTTC.

This clonotype was seen many times. The chain links TRBV20-1 to TRBJ2-4; 10 bases line up with TRBD1. V lost 5 bases to trimming and J lost 6 bases; unmatched junction nucleotides: 7. The germline gives CDR1 DFQATT, CDR2 SNEGSKA (reference sequence). CDR3 length equals 14 residues. CDR3 in DNA: TGCAGTGCTGAAAACCGACAGGGGGCAAACATTCAGTACTTC. Translating it yields CSAENRQGANIQYF.

The J gene is TRBJ2-5, the V gene TRBV3-1; TRBD2 matches 9 bases. From germline, CDR1 is LGHDT and CDR2 YNNKEL (reference sequence). J was trimmed by 11 bases and V by 1 base; bases with no gene match: 17. The CDR3 contains 17 residues. The chain's CDR3 is CASSQGRSGGLFNEQYF. CDR3 DNA sequence: TGTGCCAGCAGCCAAGGAAGAAGCGGGGGGTTATTCAATGAGCAGTACTTC.

In its sample, this clonotype was seen a few times. V usage is TRBV9 and J usage is TRBJ2-1; the match to TRBD2 covers 9 bases. The CDR3 extends over 16 amino acids. Looked up from germline, CDR1 is SGDLS and CDR2 is YYNGEE. Germline trimming cut 4 bases from V and 6 bases from J; bases unmatched to any gene: 11. Written as DNA, the CDR3 is TGTGCCAGCAGCCTACGGAGCGGGGGGCTCTCCAATGAGCAGTTCTTC. Amino acids: CASSLRSGGLSNEQFF. Using reference TRBV9 and TRBJ2-1 for the parts outside the CDR3, the full variable domain is DSGVTQTPKHLITATGQRVTLRCSPRSGDLSVYWYQQSLDQGLQFLIQYYNGEERAKGNILERFSAQQFPDLHSELNLSSLELGDSALYFCASSLRSGGLSNEQFFGPGTRLTVL.